This T cell receptor (beta chain) was recovered during a study of cytomegalovirus exposure and HLA in healthy donors. Use of 60 Vbeta and 13 Jbeta primers characterized the PCR. Here immunoSEQ multiplex PCR was the method, and the copy in TCRdb shows in-frame clones only, minus some. The data hold over 150,000 clones, with 78% observed a single time. Notes on the study in general: TCR beta V- and J-gene trimming was later associated with a missense DCLRE1C variant. Only CMV serostatus was available as immune exposure information.

Of note for this clone: Its antigen is as yet unknown.

The germline V and J ends were trimmed by 5 bases and 4 bases, with 8 bases remaining between them. The CDR3 contains 12 residues. Germline assignment: CDR1 MNHEY and CDR2 SMNVEV (reference sequence). Sequencing input: PBMCs. This clonotype was sampled from a woman between 45 and 65 years old in good health and CMV-seropositive. The V call is TRBV27, the J call TRBJ1-2; maybe TRBD1 (6 bases). The CDR3: CASSQQGYGYTF. The CDR3 coding sequence is TGTGCCAGCAGTCAACAGGGCTATGGCTACACCTTC.